These 30 T cell receptor beta chains were sequenced from one sample in a study of control samples from healthy donors and cancer patients. The repertoire was sequenced with immunoSEQ multiplex PCR; TCRdb's copy has only in-frame clones and lacks some. Of approximately 100,000 clones in the sample, around 88% were seen once. Sequencing was done on a sample of blood. Every receptor here comes from a man aged 25 to 40 in good health.

The chain combines TRBV9 with TRBJ2-7; 7 nucleotides agree with TRBD2. CDR1 and CDR2 from the germline V gene are SGDLS and YYNGEE. This CDR3 has 13 amino acids. The ends lost 3 bases at V and 9 bases at J; junction bases unmatched: 9. CDR3 nucleotide sequence: TGTGCCAGCAGCGAAGGACTAGGGCCGGTGCAGTACTTC. Its translation is CASSEGLGPVQYF. Looking up the rest from reference TRBV9 and TRBJ2-7 gives the full variable domain: DSGVTQTPKHLITATGQRVTLRCSPRSGDLSVYWYQQSLDQGLQFLIQYYNGEERAKGNILERFSAQQFPDLHSELNLSSLELGDSALYFCASSEGLGPVQYFGPGTRLTVT.

The J gene is TRBJ2-7, the V gene TRBV19; 9 bases agree with TRBD2. The CDR3 spans 14 residues. V was clipped by 5 bases and J by 4 bases; unmatched bases: 6. Looked up from germline, CDR1 is LNHDA and CDR2 is SQIVND (reference sequence). CDR3 in amino acids: CASSATSGHYEQYF. The CDR3 nucleotides read TGTGCCAGTAGTGCCACTAGCGGGCATTACGAGCAGTACTTC. The entire variable domain, with the rest obtained from reference TRBV19 and TRBJ2-7, is as follows: DGGITQSPKYLFRKEGQNVTLSCEQNLNHDAMYWYRQDPGQGLRLIYYSQIVNDFQKGDIAEGYSVSREKKESFPLTVTSAQKNPTAFYLCASSATSGHYEQYFGPGTRLTVT.

This clone occurred once. DNA of the CDR3: TGTGCCAGCAGTTTAGCCGCAGGGGGGGCTTTCTTT. This translates into CASSLAAGGAFF. The chain recombines TRBV28 with TRBJ1-1, with TRBD1 matching over 7 bases. The CDR3 loop spans 12 amino acids. Losses at the gene ends were 2 bases for V and 11 bases for J; bases not matched to a gene: 5. The germline gives CDR1 MDHEN, CDR2 SYDVKM.

This clone was counted a single time. The chain uses TRBV4-1 and TRBJ1-3; a weak D match, TRBD1 (6 bases). V was trimmed by 4 bases and J by 2 bases, leaving 15 bases between them. Germline CDR1 is MGHRA and CDR2 is YSYEKL. The CDR3 covers 16 residues. The CDR3 DNA is TGCGCCAGCAGCCTCACTGAGGGGGAGGCTGGAAACACCATATATTTT. Amino acids: CASSLTEGEAGNTIYF.

This chain connects TRBV5-6 to TRBJ2-7; 7 bases agree with TRBD1. Germline V gene sequence: CDR1 SGHDT, CDR2 YYEEEE. The CDR3 extends over 15 amino acids. V lost 1 base to trimming and J lost 1 base; unmatched junction nucleotides: 5. DNA for the CDR3: TGTGCCAGCAGCTTGTTCAACAGGGGATCCTACGAGCAGTACTTC. Its protein is CASSLFNRGSYEQYF.

V usage is TRBV5-1 and J usage is TRBJ1-2; tentative D call: TRBD1 (5 bases). The CDR3 is made up of 13 amino acids. V was clipped by 2 bases and J by 4 bases, with 9 bases between them. The germline V gene has CDR1 SGHRS and CDR2 YFSETQ. The CDR3 is CASSLSDSYGYTF. The CDR3 DNA is TGCGCCAGCAGCTTAAGTGACAGCTATGGCTACACCTTC.

This clone was seen a handful of times. The chain links TRBV5-1 to TRBJ2-5, with TRBD2 matching 14 bases. Per the germline V gene, CDR1 is SGHRS and CDR2 is YFSETQ. Trimming cost V 3 bases and J 5 bases; bases outside gene matches: 6. This CDR3 region has 16 residues. CDR3 DNA: TGCGCCAGCAGCTGGGGACTAGCGGGAGTCTGGGAGACCCAGTACTTC. Amino acid sequence: CASSWGLAGVWETQYF.

The V and J genes are TRBV3-1 (or the pseudogene TRBV3-2) and TRBJ1-2; tentative D call: TRBD1 (6 bases). This CDR3 spans 15 amino acids. Germline lookup yields CDR1 LGHDT and CDR2 YNNKEL (reference sequence). V was shortened by 1 base and J by 3 bases, with 12 bases between the two germline ends. Here the CDR3 reads CASSQAETGDYGYTF. As DNA, the CDR3 is TGTGCCAGCAGCCAAGCGGAGACAGGCGACTATGGCTACACCTTC.

This chain connects TRBV30 to TRBJ1-1; D not certain. The CDR3 contains 12 residues. Germline V gene lookup returns CDR1 GTSNPN and CDR2 SVGIG (reference sequence). Deletions cut 0 bases from V and 5 bases from J, with 7 bases between. CDR3 nucleotide sequence: TGTGCCTGGAGTGTGACGTGGACTGAAGCTTTCTTT. It codes for CAWSVTWTEAFF.

The V call is TRBV11-2, the J call TRBJ2-7; 10 bases line up with TRBD2. Trimming took 6 bases from V and 6 from J; bases not matched to a gene: 11. Germline assignment: CDR1 SGHAT and CDR2 FQNNGV. This CDR3 is built from 15 residues. The DNA for the CDR3 is TGTGCCAGCAGTACCCGGCTAGCGGGAGAATCCGAGCAGTACTTC. Translated, it gives CASSTRLAGESEQYF.

The table lists this clone with a count of one. The V and J genes are TRBV28 and TRBJ1-4; TRBD1 might be the D (6 bases). This CDR3 has 14 residues. CDR1 is MDHEN, CDR2 SYDVKM, per germline. Trimming took off 4 bases at V and 5 bases at J, with 11 bases between the two ends. The CDR3 loop is CASSSDRINEKLFF. The CDR3 bases are TGTGCCAGCAGTTCGGACAGAATCAATGAAAAACTGTTTTTT.

The V gene is TRBV12-3 or TRBV12-4, the J gene TRBJ2-3; a possible D gene is TRBD1 (6 bases). V gave up 2 bases and J gave up 5 bases, with 8 bases separating them. This CDR3 region has 13 residues. Here the CDR3 DNA reads TGTGCCAGCAGTTTACAACAGGGAGATACGCAGTATTTT. It codes for CASSLQQGDTQYF.

V and J are TRBV14 and TRBJ1-2, with 7 bases identical to TRBD1. Germline V gives CDR1 SGHDN, CDR2 FVKESK. The CDR3 sequence is 13 residues long. V dropped 4 bases and J dropped 7; count of bases not matched to a gene: 6. The CDR3 here is CASSPQDRFGYTF. The DNA for the CDR3 is TGTGCCAGCAGCCCCCAGGACAGGTTTGGCTACACCTTC.

The chain combines TRBV5-4 with TRBJ2-1; 11 bases align to TRBD2. V shed 4 bases, J shed 7 bases, and the junction held 10 bases outside the gene matches. The length of the CDR3 is 16 residues. Looked up from germline, CDR1 is SGHNT and CDR2 is YYREEE (reference sequence). The CDR3 reads CASSPFVVAGGNEQFF. DNA for the CDR3: TGTGCCAGCAGCCCCTTTGTGGTAGCGGGAGGGAATGAGCAGTTCTTC.

The chain uses TRBV18 and TRBJ1-2; maybe TRBD1 (6 bases). Germline V gene data show CDR1 as KGHSH and CDR2 as LQKENI. The V gene lost 4 bases and the J gene lost 2 bases, with 11 bases spanning the gap. CDR3 length: 14 amino acids. The CDR3 sequence is CASSLGQRNYGYTF. The CDR3 DNA follows: TGTGCCAGCTCACTGGGACAACGAAACTATGGCTACACCTTC.

The chain recombines TRBV11-3 with TRBJ2-1; maybe TRBD2 (5 bases). This CDR3 has 16 amino acids. The V end lost 3 bases, the J end lost 0 bases, and 12 bases lay between the germline ends. Germline-derived CDR1 and CDR2 are SGHNT and YENEEA. CDR3 DNA sequence: TGTGCCAGCAGCTTTGAGAGCGGCGCCTCCTACAATGAGCAGTTCTTC. It is translated as CASSFESGASYNEQFF.

This clone was detected a few times. The CDR3 nucleotides read TGTGCCAGCAGGTTCCGGGACAGCGAGAGTTATAGCAATCAGCCCCAGCATTTT. Its protein is CASRFRDSESYSNQPQHF. The V and J genes are TRBV6-4 and TRBJ1-5, with TRBD1 matching 7 bases. Germline V gene data show CDR1 as MRHNA and CDR2 as SNTAGT. The junction had 14 bases not matched to a gene; V was cut back by 6 bases and J by 0 bases. CDR3 length: 18 residues.

V gene TRBV4-1 combines with J gene TRBJ1-2; a possible D gene is TRBD1 (5 bases). The V and J ends lost 2 bases and 4 bases respectively, with 20 bases between them. Looked up from germline, CDR1 is MGHRA and CDR2 is YSYEKL. The CDR3 spans 17 residues. CDR3 nucleotides: TGCGCCAGCAGCCAACCCCTCCGGGACTCCTCCTTCTATGGCTACACCTTC. It codes for CASSQPLRDSSFYGYTF.

This clone was seen a single time. J is TRBJ1-4 and V is TRBV19; the D gene is possibly TRBD1 (5 bases). From germline, CDR1 is LNHDA and CDR2 SQIVND (reference sequence). V gave up 3 bases and J gave up 5 bases, with 13 bases separating them. This CDR3 contains 15 residues. CDR3 loop: CASSMRAGLNEKLFF. The CDR3 DNA sequence: TGTGCCAGTAGTATGAGGGCAGGGCTGAATGAAAAACTGTTTTTT.

The rearrangement uses TRBV13 and TRBJ2-3, with TRBD2 identical over 12 bases. Germline loops: CDR1 PRHDT, CDR2 FYEKMQ (reference sequence). This CDR3 has 15 amino acids. Trimming took 5 bases from V and 4 from J; bases not matched to a gene: 4. The CDR3 loop is CASSRGTSGSDTQYF. Written as DNA, the CDR3 is TGTGCCAGCAGCCGCGGGACTAGCGGGTCAGATACGCAGTATTTT.

The V gene is TRBV7-2, the J gene TRBJ2-7, with 8 nucleotides matching TRBD1. The J segment lost 5 bases and the V segment lost 1 base, leaving 4 bases of the junction unmatched. Germline CDR1 is SGHTA and CDR2 is FQGNSA. The CDR3 length is 14 residues. The CDR3 coding sequence is TGTGCCAGCAGCTTAGGGACAGGGACGAACGAGCAGTACTTC. This gives the protein CASSLGTGTNEQYF.

This clone appeared once. The chain recombines TRBV4-1 with TRBJ2-3; 9 bases fit TRBD2. Germline CDR1 and CDR2: MGHRA and YSYEKL. Losses at the gene ends were 4 bases for V and 6 bases for J; bases not matched to a gene: 11. The CDR3 is made up of 16 amino acids. DNA for the CDR3: TGCGCCAGCAGCCCCCGGGCTAGCGGGAACGCGGATACGCAGTATTTT. It translates to CASSPRASGNADTQYF.

The chain's CDR3 is CASGLVLLLEQPQHF. The DNA of the CDR3 is TGTGCTAGTGGTTTGGTACTGTTGCTAGAGCAGCCCCAGCATTTT. This sequence joins TRBV12-5 and TRBJ1-5; D remains unclear. This CDR3 has 15 amino acids. From germline, CDR1 is LGHNT and CDR2 FRNRAP. V was cut by 0 bases and J by 7 bases, with 13 bases left in between.

The rearrangement joins TRBV3-1 (or the pseudogene TRBV3-2) to TRBJ2-5; unclear D gene. Germline V gene data show CDR1 as LGHDT and CDR2 as YNNKEL (reference sequence). V was clipped by 4 bases and J by 7 bases, with 13 bases between them. This CDR3 has 13 amino acids. The CDR3 sequence: CASSRDDPGTQYF. The CDR3 bases are TGTGCCAGCAGCCGCGATGATCCAGGGACCCAGTACTTC.

This clone was picked up one time. This sequence joins TRBV5-6 and TRBJ2-2; TRBD1 or TRBD2 may be the D gene (6 bases each). The CDR3 sequence is 15 residues long. The V and J ends lost 6 bases and 3 bases respectively, with 15 bases between them. CDR1 is SGHDT and CDR2 is YYEEEE in the germline V gene. CDR3 nucleotide sequence: TGTGCCAGCATACTTACGGGGGCGGACACCGGGGAGCTGTTTTTT. Residues: CASILTGADTGELFF.

The V call is TRBV4-3, the J call TRBJ2-7; a possible D gene is TRBD2 (5 bases). CDR1 and CDR2 (germline): LGHNA, YSLEER. The CDR3 contains 15 residues. The V end was cut by 3 bases, the J end by 7 bases, with 19 bases between. Here the CDR3 reads CASSQTYPARGEQYF. In DNA, the CDR3 is TGCGCCAGCAGCCAGACTTACCCCGCGAGAGGGGAGCAGTACTTC.

The chain is built from TRBV6-4 and TRBJ2-1, with TRBD2 identical over 9 bases. The CDR3 runs to 18 residues. J gave up 6 bases and V 11 bases, and 23 bases lay outside the gene matches. The V gene's germline CDR1 is MRHNA and CDR2 SNTAGT. CDR3 coding DNA: TGTGCCGCAACGACTCTAAAACAGGCTAGCGGGGAGCCCAATGAGCAGTTCTTC. It yields the protein CAATTLKQASGEPNEQFF.

This clone was seen only once. The chain links TRBV14 to TRBJ2-7; 8 positions match TRBD2. The germline CDR1 and CDR2 sequences are SGHDN and FVKESK. V was clipped by 1 base and J by 6 bases; unmatched bases: 5. The CDR3 has 14 amino acids. The CDR3 spells CASSQVRLAGEQYF. The CDR3 DNA follows: TGTGCCAGCAGCCAAGTTAGGCTAGCGGGCGAGCAGTACTTC.

The V call is TRBV6-2 or TRBV6-3, the J call TRBJ2-2; D ambiguous. The germline V gene has CDR1 MNHEY and CDR2 SVGEGT. CDR3 size: 11 residues. V lost 4 bases and J lost 6, with 3 bases in between. CDR3 in DNA: TGTGCCAGCAGTTCTTCCGGGGAGCTGTTTTTT. Its translation: CASSSSGELFF.

This rearrangement joins TRBV15 to TRBJ1-1; perhaps TRBD1 as D (5 bases). The CDR3 is 15 residues long. V dropped 3 bases and J dropped 3 bases, with 14 bases sitting between them. Germline CDR1 LNHNV, CDR2 YYDKDF (reference sequence). CDR3 in DNA: TGTGCCACCAGCAGGAGGGCGGGGGGATACACTGAAGCTTTCTTT. Protein sequence: CATSRRAGGYTEAFF.